This T cell receptor (beta chain) was documented in a study of vaccination and CD4 T cells after COVID-19. Looking at the study overall: Stimulation of the cells used overlapping spike peptide pools from SARS-CoV-2 and from the common cold coronaviruses HCoV-NL63, HCoV-OC43 and HCoV-229E.

Noted treatment: roughly 10-day PBMC culture with coronavirus spike peptide pools or control peptides (ViraFEST assay). Isolation of CD4+ T cells by negative selection took place after around eleven days of culture. Study findings and constraints: Reactive clone data from convalescent patients indicated a median of about 90% appearing only post-vaccination. Spike mono-reactive clones accounted for 304 of the 307 vaccine-specific clones found in convalescent patients.

A note on this clonotype: The antigen is not known.

Scientists ran DNA taken from cultured CD4+ T cells through the Oncomine TCR Beta short-read assay for sequencing. MiXCR was run by TCRdb on the PCR reads, yielding one entry per CDR3 protein. The table records 9,000 to 15,000 distinct CDR3 sequences, 60% to 85% of them present only once. CDR1 and CDR2 from the germline V gene are MNHEY and SVGAGI. The V and J ends lost 0 bases and 6 bases respectively, with 9 bases between them. The CDR3 runs 14 residues. Sequencing was carried out using CD4+ T cells from blood, cultured in vitro. The sequence was collected from a human donor who had recovered from COVID-19. J is TRBJ1-5 and V is TRBV6-5; D might be TRBD1 (5 bases). CDR3 coding DNA: TGTGCCAGCAGTTACTCCGGGGGGGTTCAGCCCCAGCATTTT. This sequence encodes CASSYSGGVQPQHF.